This T cell receptor (beta chain) stems from a study of CD8 T cells in ankylosing spondylitis. Study-level results: Ankylosing spondylitis blood appeared to carry a characteristic TCR beta motif of several highly homologous variants. Researchers report that disease-linked clones proved CD8+ and relatively rare in peripheral blood. There was reportedly significant enrichment of clones that were disease-linked in matched ankylosing spondylitis synovial fluid. In synovial fluid and blood from reactive arthritis, some motif variants were previously reported.

J gave up 5 bases and V 0 bases, and 10 bases lay outside the gene matches. This CDR3 region has 17 residues. Germline assignment: CDR1 ENHRY and CDR2 SYGVKD. In this sample, this clonotype turned up many times. Its matching antigen is unknown. Scientists made TCR beta libraries using quantitative 5'-RACE with molecular barcodes. TCRdb processed the 5' RACE reads anew with MiXCR; each CDR3 protein has one entry. Of 450,000 or so distinct CDR3 sequences listed, 25% to 30% were seen once; the top ten hold about 1%. The origin of this receptor is a male donor with ankylosing spondylitis. Sequencing was done on a sample of blood, either unsorted or a sorted T cell fraction (not recorded which). The V gene is TRBV10-3, the J gene TRBJ2-7; 10 bases match TRBD2. Here the CDR3 DNA reads TGTGCCATCAGTGAGTCGAGTCAACTAGCGGGAAAACACGAGCAGTACTTC. This codes for CAISESSQLAGKHEQYF.